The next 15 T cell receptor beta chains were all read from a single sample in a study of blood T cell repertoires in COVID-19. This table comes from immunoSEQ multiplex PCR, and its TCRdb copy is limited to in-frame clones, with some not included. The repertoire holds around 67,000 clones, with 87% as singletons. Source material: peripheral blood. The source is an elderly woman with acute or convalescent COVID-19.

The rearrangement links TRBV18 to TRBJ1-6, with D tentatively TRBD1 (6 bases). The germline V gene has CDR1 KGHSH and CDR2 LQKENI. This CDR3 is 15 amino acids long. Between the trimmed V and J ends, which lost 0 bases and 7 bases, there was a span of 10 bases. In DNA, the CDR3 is TGTGCCAGCTCACCACCGGGACACCCAAATTCACCCCTCCACTTT. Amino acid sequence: CASSPPGHPNSPLHF.

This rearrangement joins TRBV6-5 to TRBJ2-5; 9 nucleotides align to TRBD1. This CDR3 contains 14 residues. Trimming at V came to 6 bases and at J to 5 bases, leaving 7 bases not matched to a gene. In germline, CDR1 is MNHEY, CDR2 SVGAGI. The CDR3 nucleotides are TGTGCCAGCAGCATAGGGACAGGGAGGGAGACCCAGTACTTC. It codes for CASSIGTGRETQYF.

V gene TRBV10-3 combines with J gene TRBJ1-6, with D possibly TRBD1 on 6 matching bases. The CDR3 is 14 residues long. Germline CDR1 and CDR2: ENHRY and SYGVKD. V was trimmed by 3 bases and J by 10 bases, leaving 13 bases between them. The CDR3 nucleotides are TGTGCCATCAGTGACCCATCAGGGGACTCACCCCTCCACTTT. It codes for CAISDPSGDSPLHF.

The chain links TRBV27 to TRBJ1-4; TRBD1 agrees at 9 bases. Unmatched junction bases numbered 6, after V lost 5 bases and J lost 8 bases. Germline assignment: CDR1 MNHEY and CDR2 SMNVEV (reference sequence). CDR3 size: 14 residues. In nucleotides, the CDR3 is TGTGCCAGCAGTGGCGGGGGGACAGGGGAAAAACTGTTTTTT. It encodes CASSGGGTGEKLFF. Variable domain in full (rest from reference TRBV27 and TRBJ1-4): EAQVTQNPRYLITVTGKKLTVTCSQNMNHEYMSWYRQDPGLGLRQIYYSMNVEVTDKGDVPEGYKVSRKEKRNFPLILESPSPNQTSLYFCASSGGGTGEKLFFGSGTQLSVL.

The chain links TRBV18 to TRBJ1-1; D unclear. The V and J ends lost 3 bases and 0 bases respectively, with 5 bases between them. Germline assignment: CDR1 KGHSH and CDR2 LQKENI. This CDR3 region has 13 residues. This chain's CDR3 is CASSPRVNTEAFF. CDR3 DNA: TGTGCCAGCTCACCCCGGGTGAACACTGAAGCTTTCTTT.

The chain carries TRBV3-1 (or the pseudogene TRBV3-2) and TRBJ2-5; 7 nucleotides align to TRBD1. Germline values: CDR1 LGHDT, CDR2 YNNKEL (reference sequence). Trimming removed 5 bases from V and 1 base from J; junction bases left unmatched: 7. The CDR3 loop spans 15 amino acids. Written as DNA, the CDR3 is TGTGCCAGCAGCTTTGAGACAGGGTTCCAAGAGACCCAGTACTTC. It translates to CASSFETGFQETQYF.

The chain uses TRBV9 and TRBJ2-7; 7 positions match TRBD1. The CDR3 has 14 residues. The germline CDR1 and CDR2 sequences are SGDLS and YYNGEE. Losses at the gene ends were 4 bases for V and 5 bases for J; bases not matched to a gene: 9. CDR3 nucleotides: TGTGCCAGCAGCCTCGGGACAGTAGTAAACGAGCAGTACTTC. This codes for CASSLGTVVNEQYF.

This CDR3 is CASTTRQGVVTGELFF. CDR3 nucleotide sequence: TGTGCCAGTACTACTCGACAGGGGGTAGTAACCGGGGAGCTGTTTTTT. V and J are TRBV19 and TRBJ2-2; 9 bases agree with TRBD1. The CDR3 is 16 amino acids. The trim removed 7 bases at V and 5 bases at J, leaving 11 bases unmatched. Germline CDR1 and CDR2: LNHDA and SQIVND (reference sequence).

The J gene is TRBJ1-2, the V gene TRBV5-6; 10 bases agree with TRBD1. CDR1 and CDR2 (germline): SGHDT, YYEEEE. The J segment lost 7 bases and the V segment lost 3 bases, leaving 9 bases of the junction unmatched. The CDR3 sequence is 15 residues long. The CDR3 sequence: CASSSPGQGLSGYTF. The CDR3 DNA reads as TGTGCCAGCAGCTCTCCGGGACAGGGGCTCAGTGGCTACACCTTC.

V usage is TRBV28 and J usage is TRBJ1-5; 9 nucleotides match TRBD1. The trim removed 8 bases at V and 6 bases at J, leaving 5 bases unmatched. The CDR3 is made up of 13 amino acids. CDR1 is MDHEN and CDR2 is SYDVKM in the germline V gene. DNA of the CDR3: TGTGCCAGCCGGGACAGGGTCCCTCAGCCCCAGCATTTT. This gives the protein CASRDRVPQPQHF.

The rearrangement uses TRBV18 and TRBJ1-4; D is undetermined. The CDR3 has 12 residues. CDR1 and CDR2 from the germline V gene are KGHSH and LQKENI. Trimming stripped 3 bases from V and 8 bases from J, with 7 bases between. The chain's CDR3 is CASSPLSEKLFF. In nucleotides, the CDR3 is TGTGCCAGCTCACCTTTATCCGAAAAACTGTTTTTT.

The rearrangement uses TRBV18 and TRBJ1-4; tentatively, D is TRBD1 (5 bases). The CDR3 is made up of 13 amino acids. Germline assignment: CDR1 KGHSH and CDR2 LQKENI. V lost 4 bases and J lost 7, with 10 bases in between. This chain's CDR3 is CASSQGFPEKLFF. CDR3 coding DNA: TGTGCCAGCTCACAGGGGTTTCCTGAAAAACTGTTTTTT.

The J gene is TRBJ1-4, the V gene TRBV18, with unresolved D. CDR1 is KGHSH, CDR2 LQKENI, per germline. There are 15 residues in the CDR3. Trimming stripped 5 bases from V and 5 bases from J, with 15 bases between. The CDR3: CASSSTGSLNEKLFF. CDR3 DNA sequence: TGTGCCAGCTCATCTACGGGTTCCCTCAATGAAAAACTGTTTTTT.

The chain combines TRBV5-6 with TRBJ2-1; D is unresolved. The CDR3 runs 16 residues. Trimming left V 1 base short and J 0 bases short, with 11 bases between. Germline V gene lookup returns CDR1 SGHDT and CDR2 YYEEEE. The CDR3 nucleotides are TGTGCCAGCAGCTTGTCTGTCTCGAGCTCCTACAATGAGCAGTTCTTC. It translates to CASSLSVSSSYNEQFF.

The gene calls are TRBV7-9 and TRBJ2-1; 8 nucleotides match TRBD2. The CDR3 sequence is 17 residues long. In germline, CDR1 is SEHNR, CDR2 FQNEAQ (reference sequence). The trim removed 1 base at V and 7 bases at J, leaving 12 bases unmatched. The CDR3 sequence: CASSLGTSGSSVNEQFF. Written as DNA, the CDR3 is TGTGCCAGCAGCTTAGGTACAAGCGGGAGCTCTGTAAATGAGCAGTTCTTC.